The 17 T cell receptor beta chains given below trace back to one sample, sequenced in a study of Graves' ophthalmopathy and Graves' hyperthyroidism. Amplified TCR beta CDR3 regions were obtained using RNA transcripts as template. In the first round, RT-PCR was carried out with HTBI primers, and a multiplex PCR formed the second round. TCRdb analysed the multiplex PCR reads with MiXCR anew, one entry per CDR3 protein. The data contain almost 750,000 distinct CDR3 sequences, about 44% of them singletons. Sequencing used peripheral blood. The receptors were gathered from an adult man with Graves' ophthalmopathy.

The chain links TRBV2 to TRBJ1-2, with 8 positions matching TRBD1. Germline values: CDR1 SNHLY, CDR2 FYNNEI. V gave up 7 bases and J gave up 4 bases; unmatched junction bases: 5. The CDR3 has 13 amino acids. CDR3 amino acids: CASTPGQVYGYTF. The CDR3 nucleotides read TGTGCCAGCACCCCGGGACAGGTCTATGGCTACACCTTC.

This clonotype was found a few times. This sequence joins TRBV20-1 and TRBJ1-5; the D gene is possibly TRBD1 (6 bases). Germline-derived CDR1 and CDR2 are DFQATT and SNEGSKA (reference sequence). The CDR3 has 14 residues. Trimming removed 3 bases at V and 6 bases at J, with 15 bases between. The CDR3 spells CSASSRGGRQPQHF. In nucleotides, the CDR3 is TGCAGTGCTAGTTCCAGGGGTGGTCGTCAGCCCCAGCATTTT.

The rearrangement links TRBV19 to TRBJ1-5, with a weak D call TRBD1 (5 bases). The germline CDR1 and CDR2 sequences are LNHDA and SQIVND (reference sequence). The V end lost 1 base, the J end lost 7 bases, and 14 bases lay between the germline ends. CDR3 size: 15 residues. As DNA, the CDR3 is TGTGCCAGTAGTATAGCCCGAGGGGCTGGCCAGCCCCAGCATTTT. It translates to CASSIARGAGQPQHF.

This clonotype has at least ten counts. J is TRBJ1-2 and V is TRBV2; D is unresolved. CDR1 is SNHLY, CDR2 FYNNEI, per germline. Trimming pared 6 bases from V and 2 bases from J, leaving 13 bases between. The CDR3 is 14 residues long. The CDR3 protein is CASSLRIGNYGYTF. The CDR3 DNA follows: TGTGCCAGCAGCCTAAGGATAGGAAACTATGGCTACACCTTC.

The J gene is TRBJ2-6, the V gene TRBV25-1, with 7 positions matching TRBD1. CDR1 and CDR2 (germline): MGHDK, SYGVNS. The trim removed 4 bases at V and 0 bases at J, leaving 6 bases unmatched. The CDR3 sequence is 17 residues long. CDR3 nucleotides: TGTGCCAGCAGTGGACAGGGCTTCACCTCTGGGGCCAACGTCCTGACTTTC. This codes for CASSGQGFTSGANVLTF.

V usage is TRBV14 and J usage is TRBJ2-5, with 11 nucleotides matching TRBD1. The CDR3 runs 16 residues. Germline V gene data show CDR1 as SGHDN and CDR2 as FVKESK. V was clipped by 5 bases and J by 5 bases; unmatched bases: 10. This CDR3 is CASSFHWTGGGETQYF. The CDR3 region has the DNA TGTGCCAGCAGCTTCCATTGGACAGGGGGCGGTGAGACCCAGTACTTC.

The V gene is TRBV25-1, the J gene TRBJ1-2, with unresolved D. Germline V gives CDR1 MGHDK, CDR2 SYGVNS. The CDR3 spans 12 residues. V gave up 2 bases and J gave up 5 bases, with 6 bases separating them. CDR3: CASSENRYGYTF. The CDR3 DNA is TGTGCCAGCAGTGAAAACAGATATGGCTACACCTTC.

This chain links TRBV2 with TRBJ1-2; TRBD1 agrees at 7 bases. V shed 6 bases, J shed 1 base, and the junction held 8 bases outside the gene matches. The CDR3 consists of 15 residues. Germline-derived CDR1 and CDR2 are SNHLY and FYNNEI. The chain's CDR3 is CASRQHRDSNYGYTF. The CDR3 DNA is TGTGCCAGCAGACAACACCGGGACAGTAACTATGGCTACACCTTC.

The chain is built from TRBV4-3 and TRBJ2-7; D perhaps matches TRBD2 (6 bases). The CDR3 is made up of 15 amino acids. Germline V CDR1 and CDR2: LGHNA, YSLEER. The germline V and J ends were trimmed by 4 bases and 3 bases, with 16 bases remaining between them. This chain's CDR3 is CASSPGVDQHYEQYF. The DNA of the CDR3 is TGCGCCAGCAGCCCGGGAGTAGATCAACACTACGAGCAGTACTTC.

This rearrangement joins TRBV25-1 to TRBJ1-4; D not certain. CDR1 is MGHDK and CDR2 is SYGVNS in the germline V gene. The germline V and J ends were trimmed by 6 bases and 8 bases, with 19 bases remaining between them. This CDR3 is 15 amino acids long. CDR3 bases: TGTGCCAGCAGCCAAGCTACCCGAAAGGGAGAAAAACTGTTTTTT. Its translation: CASSQATRKGEKLFF.

This chain joins TRBV20-1 and TRBJ1-5, with D unclear. This CDR3 has 14 residues. Germline values: CDR1 DFQATT, CDR2 SNEGSKA (reference sequence). Trimming removed 6 bases at V and 5 bases at J, with 17 bases between. The DNA for the CDR3 is TGCAGTGCCGGCGCCCCGATAGTTTATCAGCCCCAGCATTTT. Protein: CSAGAPIVYQPQHF.

The sample holds a few counts of this clonotype. The rearrangement links TRBV5-5 to TRBJ2-5, with D possibly TRBD2 on 5 matching bases. CDR3 size: 15 residues. The germline V gene encodes CDR1 SGHKS and CDR2 YYEKEE (reference sequence). Trimming took off 2 bases at V and 4 bases at J, with 15 bases between the two ends. As DNA, the CDR3 is TGTGCCAGCAGCTTACGAAGACTACATGGAGAGACCCAGTACTTC. Residues: CASSLRRLHGETQYF.

As concerns this clonotype: This may be a read error: a much more frequent sequence differs by one nucleotide. Likely a read error: the CDR3 ends without its conserved phenylalanine or tryptophan. The gene calls are TRBV7-9 and TRBJ1-1; D possibly corresponds to TRBD1 (6 bases). The CDR3 sequence is 15 residues long. CDR1 is SEHNR and CDR2 is FQNEAQ in the germline V gene (reference sequence). V was clipped by 6 bases and J by 1 base, with 15 bases between them. The CDR3 reads CASSDPSTGNTEAFL. Here the CDR3 DNA reads TGTGCCAGCAGTGATCCATCGACAGGGAACACTGAAGCTTTCCTT.

This clonotype was detected once. A much larger clone differs by one base, so this may be a read error. V gene TRBV7-7 combines with J gene TRBJ1-2; no reliable D call. Trimming removed 5 bases from V and 6 bases from J, with 13 bases in between. Germline loops: CDR1 SSHAT, CDR2 FNYEAQ (reference sequence). The length of the CDR3 is 13 residues. This CDR3 is CASSRTGGNGYTF. The DNA for the CDR3 is TGTGCCAGCAGCAGGACCGGAGGGAATGGCTACACCTTC.

Comments on this clonotype: This clone may be a read error of a much larger clone one base away. V gene TRBV19 combines with J gene TRBJ2-5; TRBD2 agrees at 8 bases. The V segment lost 7 bases and the J segment 0 bases; nucleotides outside the gene matches: 7. This CDR3 is built from 15 residues. Per the germline V gene, CDR1 is LNHDA and CDR2 is SQIVND (reference sequence). The chain's CDR3 is CASTRPGGDQETQYF. The CDR3 DNA follows: TGTGCCAGTACGAGACCGGGAGGGGACCAAGAGACCCAGTACTTC.

The V call is TRBV25-1, the J call TRBJ2-5; 12 bases agree with TRBD2. The CDR3 runs to 23 residues. The V gene's germline CDR1 is MGHDK and CDR2 SYGVNS. The trim removed 2 bases at V and 9 bases at J, leaving 31 bases unmatched. The CDR3 DNA is TGTGCCAGCAGTGAACTTTTCCGGGCCCCATCCGGACTAGCGGGAATTACGAGGGAGGCCCAGTACTTC. Encoded protein: CASSELFRAPSGLAGITREAQYF.

For the CDR3, the DNA is TGTGCCAGCAGCTTTACGACAGGGTATGAAAAACTGTTTTTT. Protein: CASSFTTGYEKLFF. This chain connects TRBV7-9 to TRBJ1-4, with 7 bases fitting TRBD1. V dropped 3 bases and J dropped 6; count of bases not matched to a gene: 4. From germline, CDR1 is SEHNR and CDR2 FQNEAQ (reference sequence). CDR3 length equals 14 residues.